This TCR beta chain was retrieved from a study of blood T cell repertoires in COVID-19. Per the study methods: For nucleated cells, counts were estimated from reference gene primer amplification. Assay: immunoSEQ multiplex PCR; the TCRdb copy retains only in-frame clones and omits some. D and trimming come from the DNA, and the V and J calls and clone size come from that table. The table has 200,000 to 250,000 clones, about 87% seen once. Participants, roughly 18 to 89 years old, spanned approximately 26 US areas. Each participant's cohort was designated according to participant-reported clinical history. CDR1 and CDR2 (germline): ENHRY, SYGVKD. The CDR3 is 15 residues long. Trimming removed 8 bases from V and 8 bases from J; junction bases left unmatched: 16.

The source is a woman aged 25 to 39 who had recovered from COVID-19. The chain has TRBV10-3 and TRBJ1-2; 8 positions match TRBD1. Sequencing input: PBMCs or T cells enriched from blood (not recorded which). The CDR3 here is CAIAGSFGQGEGYTF. The CDR3 bases are TGTGCCATCGCAGGATCCTTCGGACAGGGTGAAGGCTACACCTTC.